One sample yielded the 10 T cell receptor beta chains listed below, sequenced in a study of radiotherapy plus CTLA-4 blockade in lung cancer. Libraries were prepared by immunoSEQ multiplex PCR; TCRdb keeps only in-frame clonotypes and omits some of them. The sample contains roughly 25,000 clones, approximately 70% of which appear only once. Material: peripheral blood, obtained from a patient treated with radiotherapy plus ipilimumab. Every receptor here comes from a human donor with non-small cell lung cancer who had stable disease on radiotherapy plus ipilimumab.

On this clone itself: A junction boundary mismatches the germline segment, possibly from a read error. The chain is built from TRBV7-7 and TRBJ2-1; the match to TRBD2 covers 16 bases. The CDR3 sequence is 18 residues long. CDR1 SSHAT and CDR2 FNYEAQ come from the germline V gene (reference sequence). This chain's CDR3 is CASSPGLAGGFGHNEQFF. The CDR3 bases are TGTGCTAGCAGCCCGGGACTAGCGGGAGGGTTTGGCCACAATGAGCAGTTCTTC.

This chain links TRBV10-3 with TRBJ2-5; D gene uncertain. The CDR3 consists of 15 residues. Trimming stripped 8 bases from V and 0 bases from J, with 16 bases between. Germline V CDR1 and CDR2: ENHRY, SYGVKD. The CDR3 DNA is TGTGCCATCGGCAGAACATTTGAGTACCAAGAGACCCAGTACTTC. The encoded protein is CAIGRTFEYQETQYF.

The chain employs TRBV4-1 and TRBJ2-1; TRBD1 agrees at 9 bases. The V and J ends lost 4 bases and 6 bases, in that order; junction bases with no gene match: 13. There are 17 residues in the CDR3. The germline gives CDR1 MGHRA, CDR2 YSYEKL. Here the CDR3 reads CASSPRDVGTGSNEQFF. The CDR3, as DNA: TGCGCCAGCAGCCCGAGAGATGTAGGGACAGGGAGCAATGAGCAGTTCTTC.

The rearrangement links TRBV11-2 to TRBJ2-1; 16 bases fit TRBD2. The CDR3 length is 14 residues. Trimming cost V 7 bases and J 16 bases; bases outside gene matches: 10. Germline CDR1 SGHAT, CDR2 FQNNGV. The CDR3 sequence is CASKGLAGGVRCFF. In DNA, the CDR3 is TGTGCCAGCAAGGGACTAGCGGGAGGGGTGCGATGTTTCTTC.

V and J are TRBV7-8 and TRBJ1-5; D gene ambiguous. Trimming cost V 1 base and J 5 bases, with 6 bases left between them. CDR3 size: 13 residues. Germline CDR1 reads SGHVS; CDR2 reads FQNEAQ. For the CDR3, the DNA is TGTGCCAGCAGCTTAGTAAGGGATCAGCCCCAGCATTTT. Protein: CASSLVRDQPQHF.

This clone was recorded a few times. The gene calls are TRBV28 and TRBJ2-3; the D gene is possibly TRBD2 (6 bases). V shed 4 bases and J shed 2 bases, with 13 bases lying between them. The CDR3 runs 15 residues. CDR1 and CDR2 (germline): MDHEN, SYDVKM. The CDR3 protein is CASSSGLLNTDTQYF. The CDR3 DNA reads TGTGCCAGCAGTTCGGGACTTCTAAACACAGATACGCAGTATTTT.

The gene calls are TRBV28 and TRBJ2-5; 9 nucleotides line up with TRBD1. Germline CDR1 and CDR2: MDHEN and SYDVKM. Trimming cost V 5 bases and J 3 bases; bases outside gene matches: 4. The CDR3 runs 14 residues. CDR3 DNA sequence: TGTGCCAGCAGTCGACGGACAGGGGAAGAGACCCAGTACTTC. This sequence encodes CASSRRTGEETQYF.

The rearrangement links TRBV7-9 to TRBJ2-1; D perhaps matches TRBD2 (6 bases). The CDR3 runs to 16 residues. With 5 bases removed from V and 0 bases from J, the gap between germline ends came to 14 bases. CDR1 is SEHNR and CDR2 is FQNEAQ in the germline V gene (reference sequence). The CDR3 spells CASSHQRATSYNEQFF. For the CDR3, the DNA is TGTGCCAGCAGCCATCAGCGGGCCACCTCCTACAATGAGCAGTTCTTC. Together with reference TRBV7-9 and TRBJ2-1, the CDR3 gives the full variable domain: DTGVSQNPRHKITKRGQNVTFRCDPISEHNRLYWYRQTLGQGPEFLTYFQNEAQLEKSRLLSDRFSAERPKGSFSTLEIQRTEQGDSAMYLCASSHQRATSYNEQFFGPGTRLTVL.

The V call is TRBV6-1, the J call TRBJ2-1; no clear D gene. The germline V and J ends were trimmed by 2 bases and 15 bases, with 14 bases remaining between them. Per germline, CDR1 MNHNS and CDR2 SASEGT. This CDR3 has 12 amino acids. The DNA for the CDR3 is TGTGCCAGCAGTGAATCCACGGTTATATGGTTCTTC. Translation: CASSESTVIWFF.

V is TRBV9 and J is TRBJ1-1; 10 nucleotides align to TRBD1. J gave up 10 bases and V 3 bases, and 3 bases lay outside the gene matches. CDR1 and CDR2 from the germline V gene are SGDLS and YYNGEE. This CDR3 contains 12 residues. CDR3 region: CASSAGQGSAFF. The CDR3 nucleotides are TGTGCCAGCAGCGCGGGACAGGGGTCAGCTTTCTTT.